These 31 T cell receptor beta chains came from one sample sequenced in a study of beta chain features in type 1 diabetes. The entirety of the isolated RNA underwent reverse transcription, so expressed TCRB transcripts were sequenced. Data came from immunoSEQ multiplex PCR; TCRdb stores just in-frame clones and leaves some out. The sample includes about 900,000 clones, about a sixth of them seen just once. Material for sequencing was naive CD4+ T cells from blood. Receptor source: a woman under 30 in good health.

The CDR3: CASSLPLAGRRTGELFF. The CDR3 DNA reads as TGTGCCAGCAGTTTACCCCTAGCGGGTAGGCGAACCGGGGAGCTGTTTTTT. This rearrangement joins TRBV27 to TRBJ2-2, with TRBD2 matching 8 bases. Looked up from germline, CDR1 is MNHEY and CDR2 is SMNVEV (reference sequence). The CDR3 spans 17 residues. J lost 5 bases, V lost 2 bases, and 10 bases had no gene match.

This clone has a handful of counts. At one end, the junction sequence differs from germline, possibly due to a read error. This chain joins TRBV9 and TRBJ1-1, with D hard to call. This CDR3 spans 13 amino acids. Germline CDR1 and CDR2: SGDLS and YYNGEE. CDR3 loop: CASSVEVNAEAFF. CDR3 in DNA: TGTGCCAGCAGCGTAGAAGTGAACGCTGAAGCTTTCTTT.

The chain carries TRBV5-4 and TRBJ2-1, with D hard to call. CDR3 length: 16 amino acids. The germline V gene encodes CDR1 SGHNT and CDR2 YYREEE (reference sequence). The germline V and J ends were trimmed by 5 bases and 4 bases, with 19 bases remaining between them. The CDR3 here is CASRIAPDTPYNEQFF. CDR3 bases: TGTGCCAGCAGGATAGCTCCAGACACGCCTTACAATGAGCAGTTCTTC.

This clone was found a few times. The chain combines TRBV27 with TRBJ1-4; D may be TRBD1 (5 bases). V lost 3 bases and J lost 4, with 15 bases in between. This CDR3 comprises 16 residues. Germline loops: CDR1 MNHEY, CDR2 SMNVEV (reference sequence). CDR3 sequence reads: CASSLARTTLNEKLFF. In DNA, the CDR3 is TGTGCCAGCAGTTTGGCCAGGACAACGCTTAATGAAAAACTGTTTTTT.

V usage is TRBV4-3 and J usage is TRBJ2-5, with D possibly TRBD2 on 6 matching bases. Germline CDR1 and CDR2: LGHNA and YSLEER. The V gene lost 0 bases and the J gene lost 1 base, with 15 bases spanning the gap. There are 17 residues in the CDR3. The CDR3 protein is CASSQERAGSSQETQYF. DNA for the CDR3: TGCGCCAGCAGCCAAGAGCGTGCGGGGAGTAGCCAAGAGACCCAGTACTTC.

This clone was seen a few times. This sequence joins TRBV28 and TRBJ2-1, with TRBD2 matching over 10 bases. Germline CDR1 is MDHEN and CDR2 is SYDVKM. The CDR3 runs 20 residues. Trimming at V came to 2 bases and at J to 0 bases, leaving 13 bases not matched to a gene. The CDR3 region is CASSLSLGGLAVSSYNEQFF. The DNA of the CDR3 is TGTGCCAGCAGTTTAAGTTTAGGTGGACTAGCGGTGAGCTCCTACAATGAGCAGTTCTTC.

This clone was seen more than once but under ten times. This CDR3 reads CAISPVGDSYGYTF. The CDR3 DNA sequence: TGTGCCATCAGTCCAGTCGGGGACAGCTATGGCTACACCTTC. V gene TRBV10-3 combines with J gene TRBJ1-2, with 7 bases lining up with TRBD1. The CDR3 length is 14 residues. With 5 bases clipped from V and 4 bases from J, the junction kept 7 bases outside the gene matches. CDR1 is ENHRY, CDR2 SYGVKD, per germline.

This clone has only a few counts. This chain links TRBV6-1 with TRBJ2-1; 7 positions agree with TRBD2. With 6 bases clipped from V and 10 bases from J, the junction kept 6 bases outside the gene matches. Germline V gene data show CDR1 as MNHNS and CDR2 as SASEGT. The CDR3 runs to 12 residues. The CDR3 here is CASRLTSAEQFF. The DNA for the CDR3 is TGTGCCAGCAGGCTTACTAGCGCAGAGCAGTTCTTC.

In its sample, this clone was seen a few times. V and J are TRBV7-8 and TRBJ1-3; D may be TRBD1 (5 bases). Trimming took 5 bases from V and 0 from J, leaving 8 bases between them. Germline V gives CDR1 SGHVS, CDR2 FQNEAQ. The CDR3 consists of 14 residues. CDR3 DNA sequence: TGTGCCAGCAGCGCAGGGAACTCTGGAAACACCATATATTTT. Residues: CASSAGNSGNTIYF.

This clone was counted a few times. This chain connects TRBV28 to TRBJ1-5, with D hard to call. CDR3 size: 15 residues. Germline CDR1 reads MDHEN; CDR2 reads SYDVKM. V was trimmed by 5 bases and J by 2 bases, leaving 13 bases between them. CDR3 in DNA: TGTGCCAGCAGTCTCGGGTCTTTCGGCAATCAGCCCCAGCATTTT. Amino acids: CASSLGSFGNQPQHF.

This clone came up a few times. The CDR3 loop reads CASGLAGEIRDTQYF. CDR3 bases: TGTGCCAGCGGCCTAGCGGGAGAAATTAGGGATACGCAGTATTTT. The rearrangement joins TRBV7-6 to TRBJ2-3; 10 positions match TRBD2. With V trimmed by 8 bases and J by 6 bases, 11 bases remained unmatched. This CDR3 has 15 amino acids. Germline lookup yields CDR1 SGHVS and CDR2 FNYEAQ. The full variable domain, with the rest looked up from reference TRBV7-6 and TRBJ2-3, is GAGVSQSPRYKVTKRGQDVALRCDPISGHVSLYWYRQALGQGPEFLTYFNYEAQQDKSGLPNDRFSAERPEGSISTLTIQRTEQRDSAMYRCASGLAGEIRDTQYFGPGTRLTVL.

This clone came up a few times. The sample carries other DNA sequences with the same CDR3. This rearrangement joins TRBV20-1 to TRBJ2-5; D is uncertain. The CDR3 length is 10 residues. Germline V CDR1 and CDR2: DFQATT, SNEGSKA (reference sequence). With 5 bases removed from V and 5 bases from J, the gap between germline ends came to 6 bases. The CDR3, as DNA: TGCAGTGCTTCGGATGAGACCCAGTACTTC. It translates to CSASDETQYF.

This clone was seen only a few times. The CDR3 region is CAMGQSSGANVLTF. CDR3 DNA: TGTGCCATGGGACAGAGTTCTGGGGCCAACGTCCTGACTTTC. This rearrangement joins TRBV10-3 to TRBJ2-6; TRBD1 matches at 7 bases. Losses at the gene ends were 9 bases for V and 1 base for J; bases not matched to a gene: 3. From germline, CDR1 is ENHRY and CDR2 SYGVKD. The CDR3 has 14 amino acids.

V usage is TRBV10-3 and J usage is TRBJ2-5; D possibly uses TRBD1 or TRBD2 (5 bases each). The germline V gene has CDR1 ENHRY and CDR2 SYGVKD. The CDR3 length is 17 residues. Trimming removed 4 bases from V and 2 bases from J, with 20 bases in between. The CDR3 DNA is TGTGCCATCAGTGGTGGGGGAATTGGGACCGAGCAAGAGACCCAGTACTTC. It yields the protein CAISGGGIGTEQETQYF.

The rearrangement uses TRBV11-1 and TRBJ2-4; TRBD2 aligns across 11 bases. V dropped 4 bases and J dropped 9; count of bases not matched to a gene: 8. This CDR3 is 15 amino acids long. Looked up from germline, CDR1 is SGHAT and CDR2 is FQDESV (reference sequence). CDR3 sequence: CASSYSGRAGVIQYF. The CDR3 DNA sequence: TGTGCCAGCAGCTATAGCGGGAGGGCCGGCGTCATTCAGTACTTC.

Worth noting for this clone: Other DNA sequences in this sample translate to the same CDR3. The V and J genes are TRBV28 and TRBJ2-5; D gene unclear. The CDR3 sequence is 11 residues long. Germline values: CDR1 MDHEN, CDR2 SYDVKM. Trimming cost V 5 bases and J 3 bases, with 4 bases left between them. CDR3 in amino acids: CASSQEETQYF. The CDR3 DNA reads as TGTGCCAGCAGTCAAGAAGAGACCCAGTACTTC. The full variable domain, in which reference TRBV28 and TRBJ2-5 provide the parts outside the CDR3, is DVKVTQSSRYLVKRTGEKVFLECVQDMDHENMFWYRQDPGLGLRLIYFSYDVKMKEKGDIPEGYSVSREKKERFSLILESASTNQTSMYLCASSQEETQYFGPGTRLLVL.

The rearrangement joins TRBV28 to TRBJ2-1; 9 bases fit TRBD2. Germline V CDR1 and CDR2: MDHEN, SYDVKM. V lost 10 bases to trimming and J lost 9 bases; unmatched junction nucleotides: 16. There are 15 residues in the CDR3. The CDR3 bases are TGTGCCACCTCCCCCGGCGGGAGGGCCGGGAGTGAGCAGTTCTTC. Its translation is CATSPGGRAGSEQFF.

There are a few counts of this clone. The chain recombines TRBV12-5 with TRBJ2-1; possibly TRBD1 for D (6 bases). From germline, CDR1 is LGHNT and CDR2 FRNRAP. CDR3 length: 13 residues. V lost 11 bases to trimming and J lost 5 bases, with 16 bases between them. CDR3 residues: CAGPQGHNNEQFF. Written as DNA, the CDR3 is TGTGCTGGTCCACAGGGACACAACAATGAGCAGTTCTTC.

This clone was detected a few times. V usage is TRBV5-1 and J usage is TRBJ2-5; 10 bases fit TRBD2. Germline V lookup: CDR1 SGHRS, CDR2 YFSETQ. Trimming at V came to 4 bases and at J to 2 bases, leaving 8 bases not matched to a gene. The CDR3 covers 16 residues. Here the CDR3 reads CASSARLAGLQETQYF. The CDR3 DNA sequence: TGCGCCAGCAGCGCCCGACTAGCGGGCCTTCAAGAGACCCAGTACTTC.

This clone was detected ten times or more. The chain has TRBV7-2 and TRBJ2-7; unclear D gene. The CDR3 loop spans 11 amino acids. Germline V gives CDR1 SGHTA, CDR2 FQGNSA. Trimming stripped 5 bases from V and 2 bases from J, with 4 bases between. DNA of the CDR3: TGTGCCAGCAGCACCACCTACGAGCAGTACTTC. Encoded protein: CASSTTYEQYF.

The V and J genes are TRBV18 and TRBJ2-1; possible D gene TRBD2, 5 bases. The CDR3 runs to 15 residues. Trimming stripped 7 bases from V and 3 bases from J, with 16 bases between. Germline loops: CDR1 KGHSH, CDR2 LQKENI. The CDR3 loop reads CASYPGLTSYNEQFF. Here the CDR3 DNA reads TGTGCCAGCTACCCTGGGCTAACTAGCTACAATGAGCAGTTCTTC.

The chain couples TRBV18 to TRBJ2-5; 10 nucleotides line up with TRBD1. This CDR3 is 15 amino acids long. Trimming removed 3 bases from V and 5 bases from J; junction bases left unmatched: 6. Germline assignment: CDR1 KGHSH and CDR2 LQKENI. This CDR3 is CASSPRTGGKETQYF. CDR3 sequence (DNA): TGTGCCAGCTCACCGAGGACAGGGGGAAAGGAGACCCAGTACTTC.

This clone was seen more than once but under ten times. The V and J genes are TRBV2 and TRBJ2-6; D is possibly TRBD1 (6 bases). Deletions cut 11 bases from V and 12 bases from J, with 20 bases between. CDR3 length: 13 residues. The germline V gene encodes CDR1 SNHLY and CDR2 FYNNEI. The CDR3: CAGRMGALSVLTF. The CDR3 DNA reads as TGTGCCGGGCGGATGGGGGCTCTAAGCGTCCTGACTTTC.

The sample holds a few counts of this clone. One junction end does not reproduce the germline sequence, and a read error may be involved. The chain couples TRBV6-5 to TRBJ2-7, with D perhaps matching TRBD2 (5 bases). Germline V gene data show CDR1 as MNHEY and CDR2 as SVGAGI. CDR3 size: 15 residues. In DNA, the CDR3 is TGTGCCAGCAGTTACGAGGGCCGGCAGTCCTCCGAGCAGTACTTC. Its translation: CASSYEGRQSSEQYF.

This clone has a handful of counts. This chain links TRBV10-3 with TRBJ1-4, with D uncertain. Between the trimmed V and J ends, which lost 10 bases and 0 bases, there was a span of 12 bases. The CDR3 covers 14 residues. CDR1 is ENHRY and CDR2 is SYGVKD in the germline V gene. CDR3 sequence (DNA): TGTGCCACCCGCAAGATTGCAACTAATGAAAAACTGTTTTTT. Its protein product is CATRKIATNEKLFF.

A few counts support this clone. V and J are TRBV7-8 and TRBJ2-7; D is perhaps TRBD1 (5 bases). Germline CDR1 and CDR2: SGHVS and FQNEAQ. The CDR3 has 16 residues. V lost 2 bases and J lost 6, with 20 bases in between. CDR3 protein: CASSLHSAGWPSEQYF. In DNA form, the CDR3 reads TGTGCCAGCAGCTTACACTCGGCAGGGTGGCCCTCCGAGCAGTACTTC. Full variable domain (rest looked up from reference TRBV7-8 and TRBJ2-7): GAGVSQSPRYKVAKRGQDVALRCDPISGHVSLFWYQQALGQGPEFLTYFQNEAQLDKSGLPSDRFFAERPEGSVSTLKIQRTQQEDSAVYLCASSLHSAGWPSEQYFGPGTRLTVT.

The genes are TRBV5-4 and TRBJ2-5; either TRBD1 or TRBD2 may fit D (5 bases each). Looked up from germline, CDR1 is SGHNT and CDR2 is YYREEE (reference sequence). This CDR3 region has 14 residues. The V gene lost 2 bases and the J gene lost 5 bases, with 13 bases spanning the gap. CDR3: CASSLGTVRETQYF. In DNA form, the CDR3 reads TGTGCCAGCAGCTTAGGGACGGTTCGGGAGACCCAGTACTTC.

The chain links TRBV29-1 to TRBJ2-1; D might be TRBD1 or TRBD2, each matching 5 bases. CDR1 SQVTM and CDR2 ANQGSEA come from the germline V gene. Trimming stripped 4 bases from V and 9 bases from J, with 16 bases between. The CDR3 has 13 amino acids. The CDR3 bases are TGCAGCGTTGCCTCCGGGACCTGGGGTGAGCAGTTCTTC. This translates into CSVASGTWGEQFF.

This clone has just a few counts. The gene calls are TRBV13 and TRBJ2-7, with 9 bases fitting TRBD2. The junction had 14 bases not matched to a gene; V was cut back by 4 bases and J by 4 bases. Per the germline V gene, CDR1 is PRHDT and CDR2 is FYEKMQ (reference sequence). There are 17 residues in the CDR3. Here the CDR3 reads CASSSWRAGGPSYEQYF. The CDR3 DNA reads TGTGCCAGCAGCTCATGGAGGGCGGGAGGGCCTTCATACGAGCAGTACTTC.

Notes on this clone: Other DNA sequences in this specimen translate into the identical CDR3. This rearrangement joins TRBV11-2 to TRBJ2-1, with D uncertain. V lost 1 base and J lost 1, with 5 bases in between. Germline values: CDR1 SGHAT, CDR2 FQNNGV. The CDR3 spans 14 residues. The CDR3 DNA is TGTGCCAGCAGCTTAGTCCCGTCCTACAATGAGCAGTTCTTC. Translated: CASSLVPSYNEQFF.

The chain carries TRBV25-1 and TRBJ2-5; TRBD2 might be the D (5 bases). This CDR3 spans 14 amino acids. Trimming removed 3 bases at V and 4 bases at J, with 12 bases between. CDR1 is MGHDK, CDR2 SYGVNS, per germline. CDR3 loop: CASSEGNRGETQYF. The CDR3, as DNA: TGTGCCAGCAGTGAGGGCAACCGGGGAGAGACCCAGTACTTC.